The table lists the clone carrying this TCR beta chain with many counts. Its specificity is not known. This sample stems from a study of spatial heterogeneity in lung cancer. Study-wide findings and caveats: There were more appearances of ubiquitous expanded tumor TCRs in blood at resection than at follow-up.

Germline V gene lookup returns CDR1 SGDLS and CDR2 YYNGEE. The CDR3 runs 14 residues. V was pared by 0 bases and J by 5 bases, with 2 bases of the junction left unmatched. TCRdb called the 5' RACE reads again in MiXCR, with one record for every CDR3 protein. The data hold roughly 40,000 distinct CDR3 sequences, with approximately 6.9% observed a single time. Time point indicated: sample taken at primary tumor resection. Researchers sequenced whole RNA taken from tumor, nontumor lung or frozen PBMC without sorting. Patients with untreated early-stage non-small cell lung cancer, numbering approximately 70, were the donors.

Here the sequenced sample was PBMCs, taken at surgery. The V call is TRBV9, the J call TRBJ2-1; 7 positions agree with TRBD1. The sequence came from a female donor with early-stage non-small cell lung cancer. The CDR3 region is CASSVVGGNNEQFF. The CDR3 coding sequence is TGTGCCAGCAGCGTAGTAGGGGGCAACAATGAGCAGTTCTTC.